The 26 T cell receptor beta chains below come from one sample, sequenced in a study of naive and memory T cell subsets (dated by TCRdb to 2015 to 2018). The method was UMI-ligation and nested PCR. Reads for this sample came from an Illumina MiSeq. The beta constant-region primer was an equimolar mix of two oligonucleotides covering both TRBC1 and TRBC2. The public reads were reprocessed in TCRdb via fastp at Q25 and MiXCR, keeping in-frame beta chains. Records with the same CDR3 protein are collapsed into one entry carrying the most frequent genes and DNA. The sample data list around 40,000 distinct CDR3 sequences, and 10% to 15% of these were observed just once. More than 20% of the sample belongs to the ten largest clones. Material for sequencing was effector memory CD4+ T cells from blood. The cell subset or site label here, explained by the study, means: effector memory, CD45RA- CD27-. These receptors were obtained from a human donor in good health.

There are many counts of this clonotype. V and J are TRBV20-1 and TRBJ2-3; D is possibly TRBD2 (6 bases). This CDR3 region has 14 residues. Germline CDR1 reads DFQATT; CDR2 reads SNEGSKA (reference sequence). The V and J ends lost 3 bases and 2 bases respectively, with 12 bases between them. The CDR3 nucleotides are TGCAGTGCTAGTTGGGACTCCTACACAGATACGCAGTATTTT. This translates into CSASWDSYTDTQYF.

This chain connects TRBV19 to TRBJ1-5, with D possibly TRBD2 on 5 matching bases. Judging by the DNA end, TRBJ2-3 fits better; the J call may be wrong. Germline V CDR1 and CDR2: LNHDA, SQIVND (reference sequence). The CDR3 spans 17 residues. CDR3 bases: TGTGCCAGTAGCAGCATAGACACTTCTGGAGGTAATCAGCCCCAGTATTTT. As protein: CASSSIDTSGGNQPQYF.

This clonotype was observed at least ten times. V and J are TRBV7-6 and TRBJ2-2; 13 bases are shared with TRBD2. J was trimmed by 0 bases and V by 6 bases; bases with no gene match: 4. CDR1 is SGHVS and CDR2 is FNYEAQ in the germline V gene. There are 17 residues in the CDR3. The CDR3 coding sequence is TGTGCCAGCAGAACGGGACTAGCGGGAACGAACACCGGGGAGCTGTTTTTT. As protein: CASRTGLAGTNTGELFF.

The rearrangement uses TRBV3-1 and TRBJ2-1; D call uncertain. Germline loops: CDR1 LGHDT, CDR2 YNNKEL (reference sequence). The CDR3 runs to 14 residues. Trimming shortened V by 0 bases and J by 7 bases, and 10 bases separated the two germline ends. This CDR3 reads CASSQDGSGNEQFF. CDR3 coding DNA: TGTGCCAGCAGCCAAGATGGGTCCGGGAATGAGCAGTTCTTC.

The chain uses TRBV24-1 and TRBJ2-2; possibly TRBD1 or TRBD2 for D (6 bases each). The CDR3 has 17 residues. The V end lost 5 bases, the J end lost 1 base, and 16 bases lay between the germline ends. Germline V CDR1 and CDR2: KGHDR, SFDVKD. In DNA, the CDR3 is TGTGCCACCAGTGGAACCCGGGGGCCGCTGAACACCGGGGAGCTGTTTTTT. This encodes CATSGTRGPLNTGELFF.

In this sample, this clonotype turned up many times. The V gene is TRBV5-6, the J gene TRBJ2-1, with TRBD2 identical over 7 bases. Germline V lookup: CDR1 SGHDT, CDR2 YYEEEE. Trimming removed 0 bases from V and 15 bases from J; junction bases left unmatched: 0. CDR3 length: 10 amino acids. The CDR3 region has the DNA TGTGCCAGCAGCTTGGGCGGGGGGTTCTTC. Translation: CASSLGGGFF.

This clonotype was picked up many times. This sequence joins TRBV20-1 and TRBJ2-3; D is unclear. Germline V gene sequence: CDR1 DFQATT, CDR2 SNEGSKA (reference sequence). Trimming removed 5 bases at V and 6 bases at J, with 6 bases between. The CDR3 covers 10 residues. CDR3: CSAASDTQYF. CDR3 bases: TGCAGTGCTGCCTCGGATACGCAGTATTTT.

This clonotype was observed many times. The chain is built from TRBV20-1 and TRBJ2-3; TRBD2 might be the D (5 bases). CDR1 is DFQATT, CDR2 SNEGSKA, per germline (reference sequence). CDR3 length equals 14 residues. Trimming shortened V by 3 bases and J by 1 base, and 11 bases separated the two germline ends. The CDR3 DNA is TGCAGTGCTAGGTCCGGGATAGGCACAGATACGCAGTATTTT. It yields the protein CSARSGIGTDTQYF.

This clonotype appeared many times. This chain links TRBV10-3 with TRBJ2-5, with no clear D. V dropped 0 bases and J dropped 1 base, with 9 bases sitting between them. The CDR3 runs 15 residues. CDR1 ENHRY and CDR2 SYGVKD come from the germline V gene. The CDR3 sequence: CAISESSPLQETQYF. As DNA, the CDR3 is TGTGCCATCAGTGAGTCGTCCCCTCTCCAAGAGACCCAGTACTTC.

Notes on this clonotype: This may be a read error, as it is one base from a much larger clone. V usage is TRBV12-3 or TRBV12-4 and J usage is TRBJ2-7; TRBD1 might be the D (6 bases). The germline V and J ends were trimmed by 2 bases and 2 bases, with 10 bases remaining between them. The CDR3 is made up of 14 amino acids. CDR3 residues: CASSLWGPAYEQYF. For the CDR3, the DNA is TGTGCCAGCAGTTTATGGGGGCCTGCCTACGAGCAGTACTTC.

This clonotype has ten or more counts. The chain has TRBV14 and TRBJ2-1; 11 bases map to TRBD2. This CDR3 contains 19 residues. Germline CDR1 is SGHDN and CDR2 is FVKESK. V gave up 1 base and J gave up 4 bases; unmatched junction bases: 12. CDR3 coding DNA: TGTGCCAGCAGCCAAGGCTATGGACTAGCGGGTCTGAATTACAATGAGCAGTTCTTC. Its protein product is CASSQGYGLAGLNYNEQFF.

This clonotype was detected many times. The V gene is TRBV20-1, the J gene TRBJ2-5; 8 bases fit TRBD2. This CDR3 comprises 16 residues. The V and J ends lost 5 bases and 6 bases, in that order; junction bases with no gene match: 17. Germline V gives CDR1 DFQATT, CDR2 SNEGSKA (reference sequence). CDR3 sequence reads: CSALGGGGVSGKTQYF. CDR3 sequence (DNA): TGCAGTGCTCTCGGGGGGGGAGGGGTATCGGGAAAGACCCAGTACTTC.

The chain has TRBV24-1 and TRBJ1-5; D is unresolved. The CDR3 length is 14 residues. Trimming removed 6 bases at V and 3 bases at J, with 11 bases between. In germline, CDR1 is KGHDR, CDR2 SFDVKD. The CDR3 region has the DNA TGTGCCACCAGTCCCAGTGGACTCAATCAGCCCCAGCATTTT. Translating gives CATSPSGLNQPQHF.

This clonotype was seen many times. The chain combines TRBV9 with TRBJ2-1; TRBD2 aligns across 10 bases. This CDR3 is built from 15 residues. J was trimmed by 6 bases and V by 6 bases; bases with no gene match: 9. Germline V gene lookup returns CDR1 SGDLS and CDR2 YYNGEE. CDR3 amino acids: CASTAQLAGLNEQFF. Written as DNA, the CDR3 is TGTGCCAGCACCGCCCAACTAGCGGGACTCAATGAGCAGTTCTTC.

V and J are TRBV5-6 and TRBJ2-2; 10 bases line up with TRBD1. V shed 3 bases and J 7 bases; nucleotides not matched to a gene: 18. CDR1 and CDR2 from the germline V gene are SGHDT and YYEEEE. This CDR3 comprises 19 residues. CDR3 DNA: TGTGCCAGCAGCTCGAAGACCTACGACAGGGGGCGCTGGAGCGGGGAGCTGTTTTTT. Amino acid sequence: CASSSKTYDRGRWSGELFF.

Many counts were recorded for this clonotype. The chain carries TRBV5-1 and TRBJ2-5; D is possibly TRBD1 (6 bases). This CDR3 contains 17 residues. Germline V lookup: CDR1 SGHRS, CDR2 YFSETQ. The V end was cut by 0 bases, the J end by 5 bases, with 20 bases between. The CDR3 bases are TGCGCCAGCAGCTTGGAGGGGACAACAAAAGCGTGGGAGACCCAGTACTTC. It yields the protein CASSLEGTTKAWETQYF.

The chain carries TRBV20-1 and TRBJ2-4; D gene unclear. The germline V gene encodes CDR1 DFQATT and CDR2 SNEGSKA (reference sequence). The V end was cut by 4 bases, the J end by 0 bases, with 4 bases between. This CDR3 is built from 12 residues. CDR3 nucleotide sequence: TGCAGTGCTAAACTAGCCAAAAACATTCAGTACTTC. Translating gives CSAKLAKNIQYF.

At least ten counts were recorded for this clonotype. This sequence joins TRBV15 and TRBJ2-2; possibly TRBD2 for D (6 bases). V was trimmed by 4 bases and J by 4 bases, leaving 16 bases between them. The CDR3 is made up of 16 amino acids. Germline V gene data show CDR1 as LNHNV and CDR2 as YYDKDF (reference sequence). The CDR3 DNA sequence: TGTGCCACCAGCACTGGGCCCGGAGGGTCCACCGGGGAGCTGTTTTTT. This translates into CATSTGPGGSTGELFF.

V gene TRBV6-2 or TRBV6-3 combines with J gene TRBJ1-5, with D uncertain. The length of the CDR3 is 16 residues. Germline CDR1 is MNHEY and CDR2 is SVGEGT. Trimming stripped 0 bases from V and 3 bases from J, with 12 bases between. Here the CDR3 DNA reads TGTGCCAGCAGTTACTCGTCACGGACCCACAATCAGCCCCAGCATTTT. It is translated as CASSYSSRTHNQPQHF.

This rearrangement joins TRBV27 to TRBJ1-4; 9 bases fit TRBD1. Trimming cost V 1 base and J 0 bases; bases outside gene matches: 9. The CDR3 has 19 amino acids. The V gene's germline CDR1 is MNHEY and CDR2 SMNVEV (reference sequence). Written as DNA, the CDR3 is TGTGCCAGCAGTTTATTAACGGACAGGGGACGAACAACTAATGAAAAACTGTTTTTT. Amino acids: CASSLLTDRGRTTNEKLFF.

The table lists this clonotype with a few counts. J is TRBJ1-2 and V is TRBV7-9, with no clear D. CDR1 is SEHNR and CDR2 is FQNEAQ in the germline V gene (reference sequence). The CDR3 is made up of 14 amino acids. V dropped 5 bases and J dropped 7 bases, with 17 bases sitting between them. The CDR3 DNA follows: TGTGCCAGCAGCCCACACCAAGTTTCTGGTGGCTACACCTTC. Translating it yields CASSPHQVSGGYTF.

This clonotype was seen a few times. The V and J genes are TRBV19 and TRBJ2-5, with TRBD1 matching over 7 bases. The J segment lost 1 base and the V segment lost 6 bases, leaving 2 bases of the junction unmatched. The germline gives CDR1 LNHDA, CDR2 SQIVND (reference sequence). There are 13 residues in the CDR3. This CDR3 is CASRRDSQETQYF. The CDR3 DNA reads as TGTGCCAGTAGACGGGACAGCCAAGAGACCCAGTACTTC.

The chain carries TRBV5-6 and TRBJ1-2; 7 bases are shared with TRBD1. This CDR3 region has 16 residues. The V and J ends lost 1 base and 8 bases, in that order; junction bases with no gene match: 14. Per the germline V gene, CDR1 is SGHDT and CDR2 is YYEEEE. CDR3 sequence reads: CASSLFQTGMARGYTF. DNA for the CDR3: TGTGCCAGCAGCTTGTTCCAGACAGGGATGGCGCGGGGCTACACCTTC.

In this sample, this clonotype turned up a few times. The chain links TRBV7-2 to TRBJ1-5; D possibly corresponds to TRBD1 (5 bases). There are 13 residues in the CDR3. The V and J ends lost 7 bases and 6 bases respectively, with 13 bases between them. Germline CDR1 SGHTA, CDR2 FQGNSA. Here the CDR3 reads CASTPGGSQPQHF. The CDR3 region has the DNA TGTGCCAGCACCCCCGGGGGGTCTCAGCCCCAGCATTTT.

This clonotype was detected many times. This chain uses TRBV27 with TRBJ2-3; D unclear. The CDR3 is made up of 13 amino acids. The germline gives CDR1 MNHEY, CDR2 SMNVEV (reference sequence). V was trimmed by 6 bases and J by 0 bases, leaving 7 bases between them. CDR3 region: CASRVASTDTQYF. In nucleotides, the CDR3 is TGTGCCAGCAGGGTCGCAAGCACAGATACGCAGTATTTT.

This clonotype was observed a few times. The chain combines TRBV19 with TRBJ2-2; tentative D call: TRBD1 (6 bases). Germline V gives CDR1 LNHDA, CDR2 SQIVND (reference sequence). This CDR3 contains 15 residues. Trimming pared 3 bases from V and 4 bases from J, leaving 12 bases between. The CDR3 DNA follows: TGTGCCAGTAGTATTTTGGACAGACGCACCGGGGAGCTGTTTTTT. Translating it yields CASSILDRRTGELFF.